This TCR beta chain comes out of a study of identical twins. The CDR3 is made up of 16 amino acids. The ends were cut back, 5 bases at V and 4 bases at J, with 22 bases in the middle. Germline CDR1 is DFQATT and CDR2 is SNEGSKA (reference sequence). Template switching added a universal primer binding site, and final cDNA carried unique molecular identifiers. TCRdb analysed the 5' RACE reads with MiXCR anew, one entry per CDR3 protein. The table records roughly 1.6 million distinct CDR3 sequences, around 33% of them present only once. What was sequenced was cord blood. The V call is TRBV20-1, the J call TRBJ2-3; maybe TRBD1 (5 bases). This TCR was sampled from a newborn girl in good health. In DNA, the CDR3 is TGCAGTGCTGCCCCTTGGATAGCAGGGTTGGCAGATACGCAGTATTTT. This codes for CSAAPWIAGLADTQYF.